A single sample gave rise to the 32 T cell receptor beta chains below, sequenced in a study of T cell changes during pregnancy in multiple sclerosis. Sequencing was performed with immunoSEQ multiplex PCR; in TCRdb, only in-frame clones are kept and a portion is missing. The sample shows about 100,000 clones, roughly 92% of them seen only once. Source: peripheral blood, taken after pregnancy. The receptors here all came from a female donor with multiple sclerosis, enrolled in a pregnancy study.

The chain links TRBV7-2 to TRBJ2-7; the match to TRBD2 covers 12 bases. The CDR3 is made up of 18 amino acids. The junction had 16 bases not matched to a gene; V was cut back by 5 bases and J by 5 bases. The V gene's germline CDR1 is SGHTA and CDR2 FQGNSA. CDR3 in amino acids: CASSRLFLTTSGRNEQYF. The CDR3 DNA reads TGTGCCAGCAGCCGACTTTTCCTCACGACTAGCGGGAGAAACGAGCAGTACTTC.

The chain is built from TRBV18 and TRBJ2-1; D not certain. In germline, CDR1 is KGHSH, CDR2 LQKENI. V was cut by 3 bases and J by 0 bases, with 15 bases left in between. This CDR3 has 17 amino acids. CDR3 sequence reads: CASSPPLSTTSYNEQFF. CDR3 in DNA: TGTGCCAGCTCACCTCCCCTCAGTACCACCTCCTACAATGAGCAGTTCTTC. Variable domain in full (rest from reference TRBV18 and TRBJ2-1): NAGVMQNPRHLVRRRGQEARLRCSPMKGHSHVYWYRQLPEEGLKFMVYLQKENIIDESGMPKERFSAEFPKEGPSILRIQQVVRGDSAAYFCASSPPLSTTSYNEQFFGPGTRLTVL.

The chain employs TRBV2 and TRBJ2-1, with D perhaps matching TRBD1 (6 bases). In germline, CDR1 is SNHLY, CDR2 FYNNEI. The V gene lost 6 bases and the J gene lost 1 base, with 13 bases spanning the gap. The CDR3 extends over 15 amino acids. The CDR3 sequence: CASSAGQGSYNEQFF. CDR3 sequence (DNA): TGTGCCAGCAGCGCCGGGCAGGGGTCCTACAATGAGCAGTTCTTC.

The DNA for the CDR3 is TGTGCCACCAGCAGAGAACGCAGGCTTAATGAAAAACTGTTTTTT. This codes for CATSRERRLNEKLFF. The V call is TRBV15, the J call TRBJ1-4, with D uncertain. Germline CDR1 reads LNHNV; CDR2 reads YYDKDF (reference sequence). V lost 0 bases to trimming and J lost 4 bases, with 9 bases between them. The CDR3 covers 15 residues.

The CDR3 sequence is CAWLPGQSAVRTIYF. As DNA, the CDR3 is TGTGCCTGGTTACCGGGACAGTCGGCCGTTCGCACCATATATTTT. The chain links TRBV30 to TRBJ1-3; 7 bases fit TRBD1. The ends lost 5 bases at V and 9 bases at J; junction bases unmatched: 16. Germline lookup yields CDR1 GTSNPN and CDR2 SVGIG (reference sequence). CDR3 length: 15 residues.

The V gene is TRBV7-9, the J gene TRBJ1-2; D is possibly TRBD1 (5 bases). The V and J ends lost 5 bases and 3 bases respectively, with 16 bases between them. The CDR3 is 15 amino acids. Germline CDR1 SEHNR, CDR2 FQNEAQ (reference sequence). CDR3 nucleotide sequence: TGTGCCAGCAGCCGCGGGGGACCGAAACACTATGGCTACACCTTC. Translating it yields CASSRGGPKHYGYTF.

The chain couples TRBV23-1 to TRBJ2-7; possibly TRBD1 for D (6 bases). TRBV23-1 is annotated as an ORF whose role is uncertain. This CDR3 region has 15 residues. The V end lost 0 bases, the J end lost 3 bases, and 12 bases lay between the germline ends. The CDR3 region has the DNA TGCGCCAGCAGTCAATCTGCAGGACAGATCTACGAGCAGTACTTC. Its translation: CASSQSAGQIYEQYF.

V and J are TRBV2 and TRBJ2-5, with 10 bases aligning to TRBD2. CDR1 is SNHLY, CDR2 FYNNEI, per germline. Trimming cost V 6 bases and J 5 bases; bases outside gene matches: 12. This CDR3 spans 16 amino acids. As DNA, the CDR3 is TGTGCCAGCAGCCTACTCGGGACTAGCGTAACGGAGACCCAGTACTTC. This translates into CASSLLGTSVTETQYF.

The chain uses TRBV19 and TRBJ1-1, with no clear D. V lost 6 bases to trimming and J lost 1 base, with 15 bases between them. Germline V gene sequence: CDR1 LNHDA, CDR2 SQIVND (reference sequence). The CDR3 length is 15 residues. DNA of the CDR3: TGTGCCAGTAGAACACATGGAGCGGCGAACACTGAAGCTTTCTTT. Its translation is CASRTHGAANTEAFF.

This clone was seen once. The V and J genes are TRBV7-2 and TRBJ2-7; 9 positions agree with TRBD1. CDR1 and CDR2 (germline): SGHTA, FQGNSA. The ends lost 3 bases at V and 3 bases at J; junction bases unmatched: 3. The CDR3 is 14 residues long. The CDR3 sequence: CASSFTGQGYEQYF. CDR3 nucleotides: TGTGCCAGCAGCTTCACGGGACAGGGCTACGAGCAGTACTTC.

This clone has just a few counts. The chain carries TRBV27 and TRBJ1-5; D is perhaps TRBD1 (5 bases). The CDR3 loop spans 14 amino acids. V lost 3 bases, J lost 5 bases, and 11 bases lay in between. CDR1 is MNHEY and CDR2 is SMNVEV in the germline V gene (reference sequence). The CDR3 DNA sequence: TGTGCCAGCAGTTTTACAGGTGGGGATCAGCCCCAGCATTTT. It encodes CASSFTGGDQPQHF.

The chain couples TRBV7-8 to TRBJ2-7, with 8 nucleotides matching TRBD2. This CDR3 region has 14 residues. V gave up 3 bases and J gave up 4 bases; unmatched junction bases: 5. Germline V gene lookup returns CDR1 SGHVS and CDR2 FQNEAQ. The DNA of the CDR3 is TGTGCCAGCAGCTTTGTTAGCGGGACATACGAGCAGTACTTC. Its translation is CASSFVSGTYEQYF.

V is TRBV7-9 and J is TRBJ1-2; 10 nucleotides agree with TRBD1. V dropped 5 bases and J dropped 6; count of bases not matched to a gene: 6. In germline, CDR1 is SEHNR, CDR2 FQNEAQ (reference sequence). There are 14 residues in the CDR3. CDR3 DNA: TGTGCCAGCAGCGGGACAGGGGAAATGGATGGCTACACCTTC. This translates into CASSGTGEMDGYTF.

The J gene is TRBJ1-1, the V gene TRBV19; 10 bases are shared with TRBD1. Germline lookup yields CDR1 LNHDA and CDR2 SQIVND (reference sequence). V shed 5 bases, J shed 2 bases, and the junction held 2 bases outside the gene matches. This CDR3 is 14 amino acids long. CDR3 sequence (DNA): TGTGCCAGTAGTGTGACAGGGGGCAACACTGAAGCTTTCTTT. Translated, it gives CASSVTGGNTEAFF. The complete variable domain, with remaining parts taken from reference TRBV19 and TRBJ1-1, reads DGGITQSPKYLFRKEGQNVTLSCEQNLNHDAMYWYRQDPGQGLRLIYYSQIVNDFQKGDIAEGYSVSREKKESFPLTVTSAQKNPTAFYLCASSVTGGNTEAFFGQGTRLTVV.

This clone appeared a single time. The CDR3 DNA reads TGTGCCAGCAGTTTACTAGCGGGAGGGTTGGATACGCAGTATTTT. Encoded protein: CASSLLAGGLDTQYF. This chain links TRBV7-2 with TRBJ2-3, with 13 bases fitting TRBD2. Germline CDR1 is SGHTA and CDR2 is FQGNSA. The J segment lost 6 bases and the V segment lost 6 bases, leaving 6 bases of the junction unmatched. The CDR3 spans 15 residues.

The gene calls are TRBV7-2 and TRBJ1-2; tentative D call: TRBD1 (5 bases). CDR1 SGHTA and CDR2 FQGNSA come from the germline V gene. Trimming left V 0 bases short and J 8 bases short, with 22 bases between. The CDR3 totals 17 residues. The DNA of the CDR3 is TGTGCCAGCAGCTTAGCCCATCCAGGCGGCCTGGGGGGGGGCTACACCTTC. This encodes CASSLAHPGGLGGGYTF.

This chain joins TRBV6-5 and TRBJ2-1; D might be TRBD1 (6 bases). The germline gives CDR1 MNHEY, CDR2 SVGAGI. This CDR3 has 15 residues. V shed 4 bases and J shed 0 bases, with 10 bases lying between them. In DNA form, the CDR3 reads TGTGCCAGCAGTTTTGACAGGAGCTCCTACAATGAGCAGTTCTTC. Translating gives CASSFDRSSYNEQFF.

The gene calls are TRBV19 and TRBJ2-2; the match to TRBD1 covers 10 bases. The CDR3 spans 14 residues. The junction had 6 bases not matched to a gene; V was cut back by 6 bases and J by 8 bases. The germline gives CDR1 LNHDA, CDR2 SQIVND (reference sequence). The CDR3 here is CASRGTGARGELFF. CDR3 nucleotides: TGTGCCAGTAGGGGGACAGGGGCGAGGGGGGAGCTGTTTTTT. Filled out from reference TRBV19 and TRBJ2-2, the complete variable domain reads DGGITQSPKYLFRKEGQNVTLSCEQNLNHDAMYWYRQDPGQGLRLIYYSQIVNDFQKGDIAEGYSVSREKKESFPLTVTSAQKNPTAFYLCASRGTGARGELFFGEGSRLTVL.

This clone was seen just once. J is TRBJ2-5 and V is TRBV2; 7 bases line up with TRBD2. V lost 4 bases to trimming and J lost 4 bases; unmatched junction nucleotides: 3. CDR1 is SNHLY, CDR2 FYNNEI, per germline. The CDR3 contains 13 residues. CDR3 region: CASSGGRGETQYF. The CDR3 nucleotides read TGTGCCAGCAGTGGGGGGAGGGGAGAGACCCAGTACTTC.

This chain connects TRBV29-1 to TRBJ2-5; D ambiguous. This CDR3 is built from 11 residues. Germline CDR1 is SQVTM and CDR2 is ANQGSEA. V dropped 8 bases and J dropped 5 bases, with 12 bases sitting between them. The CDR3 region is CSPTDGETQYF. In nucleotides, the CDR3 is TGCAGCCCAACAGACGGTGAGACCCAGTACTTC. Supplemented by reference TRBV29-1 and TRBJ2-5, the full variable domain reads SAVISQKPSRDICQRGTSLTIQCQVDSQVTMMFWYRQQPGQSLTLIATANQGSEATYESGFVIDKFPISRPNLTFSTLTVSNMSPEDSSIYLCSPTDGETQYFGPGTRLLVL.

For this clone: The junction departs from the called germline gene at one end, perhaps through a read error. The genes are TRBV10-1 and TRBJ2-7; possible D gene TRBD2, 5 bases. The CDR3 extends over 20 amino acids. Germline loops: CDR1 WNHNN, CDR2 SYGVQD (reference sequence). The CDR3 DNA follows: TGCGCCAGCAGCGCGAAAGTGAGTCTCACTAAACCGGGAACAAGATACGGGCAGTACTTC. This codes for CASSAKVSLTKPGTRYGQYF.

This chain connects TRBV6-1 to TRBJ2-7; D may be TRBD1 (6 bases). Germline V gene sequence: CDR1 MNHNS, CDR2 SASEGT. Trimming cost V 7 bases and J 2 bases, with 18 bases left between them. The CDR3 totals 15 residues. This CDR3 is CASIRQDTNPYEQYF. The CDR3 bases are TGTGCCAGCATTCGACAGGACACTAACCCCTACGAGCAGTACTTC.

This clone has a single count. The chain uses TRBV6-5 and TRBJ1-4; D unclear. The CDR3 is made up of 13 amino acids. The germline V gene encodes CDR1 MNHEY and CDR2 SVGAGI. V was shortened by 4 bases and J by 8 bases, with 11 bases between the two germline ends. As DNA, the CDR3 is TGTGCCAGCAGTTTGAATTTACGGGAAAAACTGTTTTTT. Residues: CASSLNLREKLFF.

The chain carries TRBV5-1 and TRBJ2-1; TRBD2 matches 7 bases. The junction had 6 bases not matched to a gene; V was cut back by 0 bases and J by 6 bases. Germline V gene lookup returns CDR1 SGHRS and CDR2 YFSETQ. The CDR3 has 15 residues. The CDR3 sequence is CASSLGAGDLNEQFF. CDR3 DNA: TGCGCCAGCAGCTTGGGGGCGGGAGATCTCAATGAGCAGTTCTTC.

The chain couples TRBV2 to TRBJ2-7; D is possibly TRBD2 (5 bases). Trimming removed 1 base from V and 6 bases from J, with 13 bases in between. CDR1 is SNHLY, CDR2 FYNNEI, per germline. This CDR3 is built from 14 residues. This CDR3 reads CASSEGVQAGEQYF. In nucleotides, the CDR3 is TGTGCCAGCAGTGAAGGTGTGCAGGCGGGCGAGCAGTACTTC.

CDR3 amino acids: CASSGAGDRGIEQYF. The CDR3, as DNA: TGTGCCAGCAGCGGAGCGGGGGACAGGGGGATCGAGCAGTACTTC. The V and J genes are TRBV7-9 and TRBJ2-7, with 11 bases matching TRBD1. J gave up 6 bases and V 5 bases, and 9 bases lay outside the gene matches. The CDR3 is 15 residues long. Germline V gives CDR1 SEHNR, CDR2 FQNEAQ (reference sequence).

A note on this clone: This sample includes further DNA sequences coding for the same CDR3. The chain is built from TRBV5-1 and TRBJ2-7, with D perhaps TRBD1 (5 bases). Trimming removed 0 bases at V and 2 bases at J, with 9 bases between. Germline loops: CDR1 SGHRS, CDR2 YFSETQ. The CDR3 loop spans 14 amino acids. In DNA form, the CDR3 reads TGCGCCAGCAGCTTGGGAACAGGCGCCTACGAGCAGTACTTC. Translated: CASSLGTGAYEQYF.

This clone appeared once. V and J are TRBV9 and TRBJ2-2; D is unresolved. CDR1 SGDLS and CDR2 YYNGEE come from the germline V gene. The CDR3 length is 14 residues. V lost 2 bases to trimming and J lost 0 bases, with 5 bases between them. The CDR3 DNA reads as TGTGCCAGCAGCGTGCGGCCGAACACCGGGGAGCTGTTTTTT. This translates into CASSVRPNTGELFF. Using reference TRBV9 and TRBJ2-2 for the parts outside the CDR3, the full variable domain is DSGVTQTPKHLITATGQRVTLRCSPRSGDLSVYWYQQSLDQGLQFLIQYYNGEERAKGNILERFSAQQFPDLHSELNLSSLELGDSALYFCASSVRPNTGELFFGEGSRLTVL.

The rearrangement joins TRBV5-1 to TRBJ2-7, with D tentatively TRBD1 (5 bases). Looked up from germline, CDR1 is SGHRS and CDR2 is YFSETQ. The CDR3 has 13 amino acids. Trimming shortened V by 1 base and J by 3 bases, and 8 bases separated the two germline ends. CDR3 sequence (DNA): TGCGCCAGCAGCTTGACAGGTGACTACGAGCAGTACTTC. Its translation: CASSLTGDYEQYF.

This CDR3 reads CASSFLSLAGGAYNEQFF. DNA for the CDR3: TGCGCCAGCAGCTTTTTGTCCCTAGCGGGAGGGGCCTACAATGAGCAGTTCTTC. The rearrangement joins TRBV5-1 to TRBJ2-1, with TRBD2 matching over 12 bases. This CDR3 region has 18 residues. V lost 2 bases to trimming and J lost 2 bases; unmatched junction nucleotides: 8. Germline V CDR1 and CDR2: SGHRS, YFSETQ.

V is TRBV28 and J is TRBJ2-7; 7 bases fit TRBD2. V dropped 3 bases and J dropped 1; count of bases not matched to a gene: 6. The CDR3 totals 15 residues. The germline V gene has CDR1 MDHEN and CDR2 SYDVKM. The CDR3: CASSFRGVRSYEQYF. The DNA of the CDR3 is TGTGCCAGCAGTTTCCGGGGGGTGCGGTCCTACGAGCAGTACTTC. Drawing the rest from reference TRBV28 and TRBJ2-7, the complete variable domain is DVKVTQSSRYLVKRTGEKVFLECVQDMDHENMFWYRQDPGLGLRLIYFSYDVKMKEKGDIPEGYSVSREKKERFSLILESASTNQTSMYLCASSFRGVRSYEQYFGPGTRLTVT.

The gene calls are TRBV5-1 and TRBJ2-7; weak D call: TRBD1 (6 bases). This CDR3 comprises 15 residues. V dropped 4 bases and J dropped 2 bases, with 16 bases sitting between them. Germline V gene sequence: CDR1 SGHRS, CDR2 YFSETQ. CDR3 bases: TGCGCCAGCAGCAGGACAGCCAAAGGAGCCTACGAGCAGTACTTC. Protein product: CASSRTAKGAYEQYF.